Reported below is one T cell receptor beta chain. What it binds is unknown. Trimming removed 6 bases from V and 3 bases from J, with 12 bases in between. The CDR3 contains 13 residues. The data are from a study of TIL therapy for anti-PD-1-resistant metastatic lung cancer. Study-wide context: Tumors were harvested before any PD-1/PD-L1 blockade. Overall study findings and caveats: Patients were highly selected, enriched for treatment-naive, never-smoker and oncogene-addicted cases.

This was the immunoSEQ v3 assay. Repertoires were generated with immunoSEQ multiplex PCR, while TCRdb's copy carries only in-frame clones and drops some. The sample gives 50,000 to 60,000 clones, around four fifths of which show up once; just under 3% is in the top ten. Time point reported: pre-treatment sample, taken before nivolumab and TIL therapy. This specimen was blood, taken at baseline. The chain carries TRBV12-3 or TRBV12-4 and TRBJ2-7; TRBD2 is a possible D gene (5 bases). The sequence derives from a person aged 25 to 85 with non-small cell lung cancer. DNA of the CDR3: TGTGCCAGCAGCCACTCTGCGGGCTACGAGCAGTACTTC. Protein product: CASSHSAGYEQYF.